This T cell receptor (beta chain) derives from a study of blood T cell repertoires in COVID-19 (dated by TCRdb to about 2020). Regarding the study in general: Samples covering the acute and convalescent phases of COVID-19 were provided by collaborators in the United States, Italy and Spain. Subjects who had been exposed to COVID-19, were actively infected with it, or had recovered from it provided the deeply sampled blood TCRbeta repertoires that made up the dataset. Samples came from the ongoing ImmuneRACE study (first 160 participants) plus 1,254 subjects from 6 global collaborators. The prospective study material was composed of cDNA or gDNA derived from T cells, B-cell-depleted T cells, or PBMCs. The repertoires were released in a freely available public database intended as a resource for research on the immune response to SARS-CoV-2. Where available, HLA class I and class II types were obtained from metadata supplied by the sample provider rather than from assay-based typing. Sample metadata almost always included a de-identified subject ID, COVID-19 status, age in years and sex.

One collaborating source in Seattle enrolled patients while the patients were actively infected and followed the patients over time throughout the course of disease. Each collaborating institution followed its own protocols to collect whole blood in K2EDTA tubes. For TCRbeta analysis, collaborators shipped samples as frozen whole blood, isolated PBMCs, or DNA extracted from either of those sample types. About this clone itself: No antigen is known for it. No base qualities exist here, and no much larger clone lies one base off it.

Results the study describes overall, beyond this receptor: The amount of clinical and demographic metadata varied by source and participant and was provided uncurated.

TCRbeta CDR3 regions were amplified from genomic DNA using the immunoSEQ Assay, a bias-controlled multiplex PCR. The study's own analysis went as follows. The number of nucleated cells in each sample was estimated by amplification of reference gene primers within the assay. To quantify the absolute abundance of each unique TCRbeta CDR3 rearrangement, sequence reads were collapsed and filtered. For each sample, productive Simpson clonality was calculated as the square root of Simpson's diversity index over productive rearrangements. Sourced from immuneACCESS, this table was stored by TCRdb with only in-frame sequences that have V and J called. A share of the clones is absent; for the studies checked, an unresolved V gene accounts for under half, and the remainder has no known explanation. Clonal size and the V and J genes are those of that table, whereas D and trimming came from the DNA. A total of roughly 440,000 clones appear in this sample, approximately 90% of them only once. The ten largest account for roughly 12% of the sample.

Sequencing used peripheral blood. This receptor was obtained from a woman aged 45-65 years with COVID-19, enrolled during active disease.

The DNA sequence is as follows: TGTGCCAGCAGCCAAGAGACAGTTAGCAATCAGCCCCAGCATTTT. Translated, this gives CASSQETVSNQPQHF. Rearrangement joined TRBV4-2 to TRBJ1-5; tentative D gene TRBD1, with 5 bases matching. As encoded in the germline V gene, CDR1 is LGHNA while CDR2 is YNFKEQ. Trimming costs V 0 bases and J 0 bases, and their ends lie 6 bases apart. From the cysteine through the phenylalanine, the CDR3 covers 15 amino acids. Of all the DNA, just the CDR3 is kept, 45 bases in frame from base 1.